Listed below are T cell receptor beta chains from one sample, sequenced in a study of identical twins. One entry per CDR3 protein results from TCRdb running MiXCR on the 5' RACE reads. The table includes about 720,000 distinct CDR3 sequences, 8% to 9% detected once. These sequences were also reported in another study, on yellow fever vaccine responses in identical twins.

The specimen was PBMCs. These receptors were obtained from a woman between 18 and 29 years old in good health. Both conserved end residues are part of each CDR3. Fields, in order: V gene, D gene, J gene, clone size, CDR3 length, CDR3 protein, CDR3 DNA. D genes are given only for firm matches. Clone size is shown for a subset of rows, as once, few, many or a class of expanded clone.

TRBV5-1	.	TRBJ2-5	few	14	CASSPTSRQETQYF	TGCGCCAGCAGCCCCACCTCAAGACAAGAGACCCAGTACTTC
TRBV5-1	.	TRBJ2-6	.	16	CASSFGKSSGANVLTF	TGCGCCAGCAGCTTTGGCAAAAGCTCTGGGGCCAACGTCCTGACTTTC
TRBV5-1	.	TRBJ2-7	many	15	CASSDRQLQNHEQYF	TGCGCCAGCAGCGACCGACAATTACAGAACCACGAGCAGTACTTC
TRBV4-2	.	TRBJ2-1	.	16	CASSQDRESSYNEQFF	TGTGCCAGCAGCCAAGATCGAGAATCGTCCTACAATGAGCAGTTCTTC
TRBV4-1	.	TRBJ2-3	many	15	CASSQDRRETDTQYF	TGCGCCAGCAGCCAAGATCGCAGGGAAACAGATACGCAGTATTTT
TRBV6-5	.	TRBJ2-2	few	17	CASSYNGAGFATGELFF	TGTGCCAGCAGTTACAACGGGGCAGGGTTTGCCACCGGGGAGCTGTTTTTT
TRBV3-1	.	TRBJ2-7	.	13	CASSQAYSDIVYF	TGTGCCAGCAGCCAAGCCTACTCTGATATAGTGTACTTC
TRBV3-1	.	TRBJ2-5	.	16	CASSQPPYSIEETQYF	TGTGCCAGCAGTCAACCCCCTTACAGCATTGAAGAGACCCAGTACTTC
TRBV15	.	TRBJ2-3	many	13	CATSRDLSDTQYF	TGTGCCACCAGCAGAGATCTTTCAGATACGCAGTATTTT
TRBV24-1	TRBD1	TRBJ2-7	few	12	CATSPTGQERVF	TGTGCCACCAGTCCAACCGGACAGGAACGAGTATTC
TRBV20-1	TRBD1	TRBJ2-5	few	15	CSAPTWDRGGETQYF	TGCAGTGCTCCAACCTGGGACAGGGGGGGAGAGACCCAGTACTTC
TRBV9	TRBD2	TRBJ2-1	many	15	CASSPQRGGWGEQFF	TGTGCCAGCAGCCCACAGCGGGGGGGCTGGGGTGAGCAGTTCTTC
TRBV9	.	TRBJ2-5	.	14	CASSARGPEETQYF	TGTGCCAGCAGCGCCAGGGGCCCCGAAGAGACCCAGTACTTC
TRBV2	.	TRBJ2-1	.	15	CASSERRVSYNEQFF	TGTGCCAGCAGTGAAAGGAGGGTTTCCTACAATGAGCAGTTCTTC
TRBV10-3	TRBD1	TRBJ1-5	few	14	CAIQGAGSNQPQHF	TGTGCCATACAGGGGGCCGGGAGCAATCAGCCCCAGCATTTT
TRBV6-2/TRBV6-3	TRBD2	TRBJ2-3	once	18	CASSKPSGRLTSTDTQYF	TGTGCCAGCAGTAAACCTAGCGGGAGGCTGACTAGCACAGATACGCAGTATTTT
TRBV12-3/TRBV12-4	TRBD2	TRBJ2-5	.	17	CASTIPTSGGDQETQYF	TGTGCCAGCACCATACCGACTAGCGGGGGGGACCAAGAGACCCAGTACTTC
TRBV28	TRBD1	TRBJ2-7	many	15	CASSPIQGASYEQYF	TGTGCCAGCAGTCCCATTCAGGGGGCCTCCTACGAGCAGTACTTC
TRBV20-1	TRBD2	TRBJ2-7	.	13	CSKAGGPSYEQYF	TGCAGTAAAGCGGGAGGCCCCTCCTACGAGCAGTACTTC
TRBV7-8	TRBD2	TRBJ2-7	many	15	CASSPTSGRNYEQYF	TGTGCCAGCAGCCCTACTAGCGGAAGAAATTACGAGCAGTACTTC
TRBV24-1	.	TRBJ1-5	many	14	CATSEQNSNQPQHF	TGTGCCACCAGTGAACAAAATAGCAATCAGCCCCAGCATTTT
TRBV20-1	.	TRBJ2-5	.	11	CSAVHQETQYF	TGCAGTGCGGTACACCAAGAGACCCAGTACTTC
TRBV29-1	.	TRBJ2-5	few	11	CSAFGQETQYF	TGCAGCGCCTTTGGCCAAGAGACCCAGTACTTC
TRBV6-1	.	TRBJ2-2	many	14	CASSRLLNTGELFF	TGTGCCAGCAGTCGCCTCCTAAACACCGGGGAGCTGTTTTTT
TRBV20-1	TRBD1	TRBJ2-1	few	11	CSAIPGQEQFF	TGCAGTGCTATCCCGGGACAGGAGCAGTTCTTC
TRBV5-1	TRBD1	TRBJ2-7	few	15	CASSVDRGGPYEQYF	TGCGCCAGCAGCGTCGACAGGGGGGGCCCCTACGAGCAGTACTTC